One sample yielded the 32 T cell receptor beta chains listed below, sequenced in a study of T cells in Graves' hyperthyroidism and ophthalmopathy. TCR beta CDR3 sequences were amplified from RNA transcripts. The HTBI primer set served for first-round RT-PCR of the TCR CDR3. TCRdb ran MiXCR on the multiplex PCR reads and lists one entry per CDR3 protein. The sample has about 270,000 distinct CDR3 sequences, about 25% seen once. Sequenced input: blood. The receptors shown here come from a man aged 35-49 years with Graves' hyperthyroidism that later progressed to Graves' ophthalmopathy.

In the case of this clonotype: This CDR3 is missing its conserved last phenylalanine or tryptophan, likely due to a read error. This chain uses TRBV12-3 or TRBV12-4 with TRBJ1-1; a weak D match, TRBD1 (5 bases). The CDR3 runs 16 residues. V was shortened by 4 bases and J by 5 bases, with 20 bases between the two germline ends. CDR3 amino acids: CASSSPWGPQATEAFS. The CDR3 nucleotides read TGTGCCAGCAGTTCCCCCTGGGGACCCCAGGCGACTGAAGCTTTCTCT.

The CDR3 DNA reads as TGTGCCAGCAGTGAAGGTTGGGGTAGCGGGAGTTACGAGCAGTACTTC. It yields the protein CASSEGWGSGSYEQYF. The chain links TRBV2 to TRBJ2-7, with 9 bases matching TRBD2. V was clipped by 1 base and J by 4 bases; unmatched bases: 8. This CDR3 contains 16 residues. Looked up from germline, CDR1 is SNHLY and CDR2 is FYNNEI. Full variable domain (remainder filled in from reference TRBV2 and TRBJ2-7): EPEVTQTPSHQVTQMGQEVILRCVPISNHLYFYWYRQILGQKVEFLVSFYNNEISEKSEIFDDQFSVERPDGSNFTLKIRSTKLEDSAMYFCASSEGWGSGSYEQYFGPGTRLTVT.

Ten or more counts support this clonotype. This sequence joins TRBV5-1 and TRBJ2-2; TRBD1 might be the D (5 bases). Germline V gene sequence: CDR1 SGHRS, CDR2 YFSETQ. The ends were cut back, 2 bases at V and 2 bases at J, with 10 bases in the middle. The CDR3 contains 15 residues. The CDR3 loop is CASSLIDRNTGELFF. DNA of the CDR3: TGCGCCAGCAGCTTAATAGACAGAAACACCGGGGAGCTGTTTTTT.

This clonotype was recorded many times. The chain couples TRBV5-1 to TRBJ1-3; 7 bases line up with TRBD1. In germline, CDR1 is SGHRS, CDR2 YFSETQ. Trimming removed 1 base from V and 0 bases from J; junction bases left unmatched: 4. The CDR3 contains 16 residues. This CDR3 is CASSLWDSLSGNTIYF. The CDR3 DNA follows: TGCGCCAGCAGCTTGTGGGACAGCCTCTCTGGAAACACCATATATTTT.

This clonotype has just a few counts. V is TRBV12-3 or TRBV12-4 and J is TRBJ2-5, with 8 bases that match TRBD2. V lost 5 bases to trimming and J lost 5 bases; unmatched junction nucleotides: 7. The length of the CDR3 is 14 residues. DNA of the CDR3: TGTGCCAGCAGTGCCTTAGCGGGGTTGGAGACCCAGTACTTC. The encoded protein is CASSALAGLETQYF.

This clonotype was seen ten or more times. The V call is TRBV7-9, the J call TRBJ2-5; TRBD1 aligns across 11 bases. CDR1 and CDR2 (germline): SEHNR, FQNEAQ (reference sequence). The V and J ends lost 5 bases and 5 bases, in that order; junction bases with no gene match: 4. The CDR3 is made up of 14 amino acids. The CDR3 region has the DNA TGTGCCAGCAGCCGGGACAGGGGGTTTGAGACCCAGTACTTC. Translated: CASSRDRGFETQYF. The variable domain in full, completed from reference TRBV7-9 and TRBJ2-5, reads DTGVSQNPRHKITKRGQNVTFRCDPISEHNRLYWYRQTLGQGPEFLTYFQNEAQLEKSRLLSDRFSAERPKGSFSTLEIQRTEQGDSAMYLCASSRDRGFETQYFGPGTRLLVL.

This clonotype was seen at least ten times. CDR3 coding DNA: TGTGCCAGCAGTGGGACGCCCTTGGGAGAGCAGTACTTC. It yields the protein CASSGTPLGEQYF. This chain joins TRBV6-1 and TRBJ2-7, with unresolved D. Between the trimmed V and J ends, which lost 4 bases and 7 bases, there was a span of 14 bases. Germline values: CDR1 MNHNS, CDR2 SASEGT. There are 13 residues in the CDR3.

This clonotype has a count of ten or more. This chain connects TRBV18 to TRBJ2-5; TRBD2 aligns across 10 bases. With V trimmed by 9 bases and J by 1 base, 8 bases remained unmatched. The CDR3 loop spans 15 amino acids. Germline V gene lookup returns CDR1 KGHSH and CDR2 LQKENI. DNA for the CDR3: TGTGCCAGTCGACTACTAGCGGGAAGCCAAGAGACCCAGTACTTC. Its protein product is CASRLLAGSQETQYF.

The CDR3 sequence is CASNYGMEAIDSPLHF. CDR3 sequence (DNA): TGTGCCAGCAACTACGGGATGGAGGCGATCGATTCACCCCTCCACTTT. The rearrangement uses TRBV6-1 and TRBJ1-6; D is ambiguous. This CDR3 has 16 residues. CDR1 and CDR2 (germline): MNHNS, SASEGT. The V end was cut by 7 bases, the J end by 8 bases, with 21 bases between.

This clonotype has ten or more counts. The J gene is TRBJ1-1, the V gene TRBV5-1; D call uncertain. CDR3 size: 13 residues. Trimming took 3 bases from V and 10 from J, leaving 16 bases between them. The germline CDR1 and CDR2 sequences are SGHRS and YFSETQ. In DNA, the CDR3 is TGCGCCAGCAGCTCAACTGGAGGGATGGGAGCTTTCTTT. It encodes CASSSTGGMGAFF.

This clonotype has ten or more counts. The chain is built from TRBV2 and TRBJ1-1, with 8 bases identical to TRBD1. This CDR3 contains 13 residues. Germline V CDR1 and CDR2: SNHLY, FYNNEI. Trimming at V came to 7 bases and at J to 5 bases, leaving 6 bases not matched to a gene. As DNA, the CDR3 is TGTGCCAGCAACGAGGACAGGGAAACTGAAGCTTTCTTT. It yields the protein CASNEDRETEAFF.

This clonotype was counted only a few times. A much larger clone differs by one base, so this may be a read error. The V gene is TRBV7-8, the J gene TRBJ2-1, with 9 nucleotides matching TRBD2. This CDR3 comprises 19 residues. CDR1 and CDR2 from the germline V gene are SGHVS and FQNEAQ. V shed 5 bases and J 4 bases; nucleotides not matched to a gene: 18. The DNA of the CDR3 is TGTGCCAGCAGCGGGATCGGGGTGGCTAGCGGGGCTCTGTACAATGAGCAGTTCTTC. It translates to CASSGIGVASGALYNEQFF.

The table lists this clonotype with many counts. The V call is TRBV24-1, the J call TRBJ1-5; the match to TRBD1 covers 7 bases. Germline V gene lookup returns CDR1 KGHDR and CDR2 SFDVKD. V shed 4 bases, J shed 0 bases, and the junction held 11 bases outside the gene matches. The CDR3 is 18 amino acids. The chain's CDR3 is CATSDLDRVVDSNQPQHF. In nucleotides, the CDR3 is TGTGCCACCAGTGACCTTGACAGGGTCGTCGATAGCAATCAGCCCCAGCATTTT.

This clonotype was recorded many times. The rearrangement links TRBV7-8 to TRBJ2-2, with 7 positions matching TRBD2. This CDR3 is built from 14 residues. Germline V gene lookup returns CDR1 SGHVS and CDR2 FQNEAQ. Unmatched junction bases numbered 2, after V lost 1 base and J lost 6 bases. The DNA of the CDR3 is TGTGCCAGCAGCTTAGGCCGGGGGGCCGGGGAGCTGTTTTTT. Translated, it gives CASSLGRGAGELFF.

J is TRBJ1-1 and V is TRBV30; perhaps TRBD1 as D (5 bases). Germline CDR1 is GTSNPN and CDR2 is SVGIG (reference sequence). The ends were cut back, 6 bases at V and 5 bases at J, with 19 bases in the middle. CDR3 length: 14 residues. The CDR3 loop is CACISGTWSTEAFF. CDR3 bases: TGTGCCTGCATATCAGGGACGTGGTCGACTGAAGCTTTCTTT.

This clonotype was observed a few times. The chain carries TRBV18 and TRBJ2-2; D is uncertain. Between the trimmed V and J ends, which lost 2 bases and 3 bases, there was a span of 4 bases. CDR3 length: 13 residues. Germline assignment: CDR1 KGHSH and CDR2 LQKENI. CDR3 region: CASSPTDTGELFF. The CDR3, as DNA: TGTGCCAGCTCACCAACTGACACCGGGGAGCTGTTTTTT. Variable domain in full (rest from reference TRBV18 and TRBJ2-2): NAGVMQNPRHLVRRRGQEARLRCSPMKGHSHVYWYRQLPEEGLKFMVYLQKENIIDESGMPKERFSAEFPKEGPSILRIQQVVRGDSAAYFCASSPTDTGELFFGEGSRLTVL.

This clonotype showed up many times. The V and J genes are TRBV4-1 and TRBJ1-3, with unresolved D. Germline V gene data show CDR1 as MGHRA and CDR2 as YSYEKL. V was shortened by 2 bases and J by 2 bases, with 10 bases between the two germline ends. The CDR3 is 15 amino acids. The CDR3: CASSQQVNPGNTIYF. The CDR3 DNA reads as TGCGCCAGCAGCCAACAAGTAAACCCTGGAAACACCATATATTTT.

This clonotype showed up just a few times. J is TRBJ2-7 and V is TRBV29-1; 10 bases fit TRBD1. Trimming removed 7 bases from V and 1 base from J; junction bases left unmatched: 4. The germline V gene has CDR1 SQVTM and CDR2 ANQGSEA. The CDR3 loop spans 13 amino acids. CDR3 in amino acids: CSGGGQGSYEQYF. Written as DNA, the CDR3 is TGCAGCGGTGGGGGACAGGGGTCCTACGAGCAGTACTTC.

This clonotype was observed many times. The chain is built from TRBV6-5 and TRBJ2-7; 11 positions agree with TRBD2. Losses at the gene ends were 0 bases for V and 0 bases for J; bases not matched to a gene: 1. Germline V lookup: CDR1 MNHEY, CDR2 SVGAGI. This CDR3 contains 16 residues. The CDR3 DNA reads as TGTGCCAGCAGTTACTCCCTAGCGGGAGGCTCCTACGAGCAGTACTTC. Amino acid sequence: CASSYSLAGGSYEQYF.

This clonotype was observed at least ten times. J is TRBJ2-5 and V is TRBV24-1; 16 bases map to TRBD2. Germline V lookup: CDR1 KGHDR, CDR2 SFDVKD. J lost 5 bases, V lost 5 bases, and 7 bases had no gene match. The CDR3 consists of 17 residues. CDR3 in DNA: TGTGCCACCAGTGTCCCGGGACTAGCGGGAGGGTTGGAGACCCAGTACTTC. Translating gives CATSVPGLAGGLETQYF.

Worth noting for this clonotype: At one end the junction does not follow the germline gene, possibly because of a read error. The V call is TRBV12-3 or TRBV12-4, the J call TRBJ1-2; no clear D gene. This CDR3 contains 14 residues. CDR3 protein: CANSLLRGSSGYTF. The DNA for the CDR3 is TGTGCCAACAGTTTACTACGAGGCTCGTCCGGCTACACCTTC.

The chain is built from TRBV4-3 and TRBJ1-2; 9 bases align to TRBD1. Losses at the gene ends were 1 base for V and 5 bases for J; bases not matched to a gene: 5. Germline-derived CDR1 and CDR2 are LGHNA and YSLEER. The CDR3 length is 15 residues. The DNA of the CDR3 is TGCGCCAGCAGCCAAGGGACAGGGGCGCAATATGGCTACACCTTC. Translating it yields CASSQGTGAQYGYTF.

This clonotype was found many times. V is TRBV7-9 and J is TRBJ2-7, with TRBD2 matching 13 bases. This CDR3 spans 15 amino acids. With V trimmed by 5 bases and J by 2 bases, 3 bases remained unmatched. Germline CDR1 and CDR2: SEHNR and FQNEAQ (reference sequence). In DNA, the CDR3 is TGTGCCAGCAGCGGGGGACTAGCGGGACCCTACGAGCAGTACTTC. This translates into CASSGGLAGPYEQYF.

J is TRBJ2-7 and V is TRBV20-1; D gene unclear. V was trimmed by 0 bases and J by 9 bases, leaving 12 bases between them. This CDR3 spans 12 amino acids. The germline gives CDR1 DFQATT, CDR2 SNEGSKA (reference sequence). CDR3 protein: CSARDAGQRQYF. CDR3 nucleotides: TGCAGTGCTAGAGATGCAGGTCAAAGGCAGTACTTC.

A note on this clonotype: Being one base from a much bigger clone, this may be a read error. The DNA for the CDR3 is TGTGCCAGGAGCCAAGATTCGAAGAGGGGAGCGCCGTACTTC. Its translation: CARSQDSKRGAPYF. The chain recombines TRBV3-1 with TRBJ2-7, with D tentatively TRBD1 or TRBD2 (5 bases each). The CDR3 length is 14 residues. From germline, CDR1 is LGHDT and CDR2 YNNKEL (reference sequence).

This clonotype was seen at least ten times. The J gene is TRBJ2-7, the V gene TRBV7-9, with a possible D match to TRBD2 (6 bases). This CDR3 spans 14 amino acids. V lost 3 bases to trimming and J lost 5 bases, with 14 bases between them. The V gene's germline CDR1 is SEHNR and CDR2 FQNEAQ (reference sequence). In DNA, the CDR3 is TGTGCCAGCAGCTTTTTCTCGGGAGATCACGAGCAGTACTTC. Translated: CASSFFSGDHEQYF.

This clonotype was counted at least ten times. The V call is TRBV6-1, the J call TRBJ2-7; D remains ambiguous. The V gene's germline CDR1 is MNHNS and CDR2 SASEGT. This CDR3 contains 16 residues. Trimming took 3 bases from V and 3 from J, leaving 18 bases between them. The CDR3 sequence: CASSDFGKSSDYEQYF. Here the CDR3 DNA reads TGTGCCAGCAGTGATTTTGGGAAATCCTCCGACTACGAGCAGTACTTC.

This clonotype was observed at least ten times. The chain carries TRBV11-2 and TRBJ1-1, with D maybe TRBD1 (6 bases). Germline-derived CDR1 and CDR2 are SGHAT and FQNNGV. Deletions cut 5 bases from V and 6 bases from J, with 16 bases between. The CDR3 consists of 14 residues. This CDR3 is CASSLNRVRAEAFF. DNA for the CDR3: TGTGCCAGCAGCCTAAACAGGGTTAGGGCTGAAGCTTTCTTT. Drawing the rest from reference TRBV11-2 and TRBJ1-1, the complete variable domain is EAGVAQSPRYKIIEKRQSVAFWCNPISGHATLYWYQQILGQGPKLLIQFQNNGVVDDSQLPKDRFSAERLKGVDSTLKIQPAKLEDSAVYLCASSLNRVRAEAFFGQGTRLTVV.

This sequence joins TRBV2 and TRBJ1-5; tentative D call: TRBD1 (6 bases). Trimming took off 8 bases at V and 4 bases at J, with 15 bases between the two ends. Germline loops: CDR1 SNHLY, CDR2 FYNNEI. The CDR3 is made up of 14 amino acids. The CDR3, as DNA: TGTGCCAGCGGGAGACAGGCTCTAAATCAGCCCCAGCATTTT. This translates into CASGRQALNQPQHF.

This clonotype has ten or more counts. This chain connects TRBV9 to TRBJ2-4; D gene unclear. CDR1 SGDLS and CDR2 YYNGEE come from the germline V gene. With 0 bases removed from V and 2 bases from J, the gap between germline ends came to 9 bases. There are 15 residues in the CDR3. The CDR3 sequence: CASSVGIGTKNIQYF. As DNA, the CDR3 is TGTGCCAGCAGCGTAGGCATAGGGACCAAAAACATTCAGTACTTC.

The chain links TRBV14 to TRBJ2-7; D gene ambiguous. V dropped 0 bases and J dropped 4 bases, with 10 bases sitting between them. The CDR3 runs 14 residues. The germline gives CDR1 SGHDN, CDR2 FVKESK. The CDR3 coding sequence is TGTGCCAGCAGCCAAGATGCGTTCTCGTACGAGCAGTACTTC. Encoded protein: CASSQDAFSYEQYF.

This clonotype was picked up many times. The V and J genes are TRBV29-1 and TRBJ1-1; a weak D match, TRBD1 (5 bases). The germline CDR1 and CDR2 sequences are SQVTM and ANQGSEA. V was cut by 3 bases and J by 3 bases, with 11 bases left in between. The CDR3 length is 13 residues. This CDR3 reads CSVDISGDTEAFF. DNA for the CDR3: TGCAGCGTTGATATATCGGGGGACACTGAAGCTTTCTTT.